The rows below give T cell receptor beta chains drawn from one sample of a study of blood T cell repertoires in COVID-19. Using immunoSEQ multiplex PCR, the repertoire was profiled, and TCRdb retains in-frame clones only, with some absent. Among about 200,000 clones listed, about 90% were seen once. Material for sequencing was peripheral blood. The receptors were gathered from a man aged 18 to 29 with active or convalescent COVID-19. CDR3s include the opening cysteine and the closing phenylalanine or tryptophan.

V gene,CDR3 protein
TRBV3-1/TRBV3-2,CASRQGTGTSGVRGETQYF
TRBV3-1/TRBV3-2,CASNPAGQGAHEQFF
TRBV7-2,CASSLSHQLASSYEQYF
TRBV10-3,CAISEGAGMNTEAFF
TRBV9,CASSVGSGTTGELFF
TRBV3-1/TRBV3-2,CASSQDLSDTEAFF
TRBV19,CASQQGQDYEQYF
TRBV12-3/TRBV12-4,CASSFRQEGYTF
TRBV18,CASSQGVNSYEQYF
TRBV6-2/TRBV6-3,CASSGLEPEAFF
TRBV2,CASRDGGPGQPQHF
TRBV7-8,CASSLRLAGGRDTQYF
TRBV7-9,CASSSIDSYEQYF
TRBV7-8,CASQGDSLNEKLFF
TRBV3-1/TRBV3-2,CASSDGLSGVSETQYF
TRBV25-1,CASSEWGQGTNSPLHF